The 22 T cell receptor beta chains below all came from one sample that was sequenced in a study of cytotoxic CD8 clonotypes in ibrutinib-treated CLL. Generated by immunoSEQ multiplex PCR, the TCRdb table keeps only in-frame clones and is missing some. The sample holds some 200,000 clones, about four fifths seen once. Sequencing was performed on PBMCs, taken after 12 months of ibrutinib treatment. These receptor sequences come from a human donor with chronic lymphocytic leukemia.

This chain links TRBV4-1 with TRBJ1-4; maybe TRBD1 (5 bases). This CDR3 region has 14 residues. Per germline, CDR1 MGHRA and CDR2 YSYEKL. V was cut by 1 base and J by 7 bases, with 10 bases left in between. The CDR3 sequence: CASSQVAGTEKLFF. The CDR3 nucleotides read TGCGCCAGCAGCCAAGTAGCAGGGACTGAAAAACTGTTTTTT.

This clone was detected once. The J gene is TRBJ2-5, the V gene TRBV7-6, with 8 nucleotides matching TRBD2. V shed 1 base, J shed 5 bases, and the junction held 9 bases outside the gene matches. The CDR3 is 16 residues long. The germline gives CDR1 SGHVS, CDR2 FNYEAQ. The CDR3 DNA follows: TGTGCCAGCAGCTTAGAACCCCCAGCGGGAGACGAGACCCAGTACTTC. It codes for CASSLEPPAGDETQYF. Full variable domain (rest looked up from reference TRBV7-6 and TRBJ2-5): GAGVSQSPRYKVTKRGQDVALRCDPISGHVSLYWYRQALGQGPEFLTYFNYEAQQDKSGLPNDRFSAERPEGSISTLTIQRTEQRDSAMYRCASSLEPPAGDETQYFGPGTRLLVL.

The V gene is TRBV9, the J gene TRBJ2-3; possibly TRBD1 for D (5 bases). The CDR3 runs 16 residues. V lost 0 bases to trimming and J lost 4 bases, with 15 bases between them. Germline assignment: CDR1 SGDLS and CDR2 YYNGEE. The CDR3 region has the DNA TGTGCCAGCAGCGTAGTAGGGGCTGTTAGATCAGATACGCAGTATTTT. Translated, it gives CASSVVGAVRSDTQYF.

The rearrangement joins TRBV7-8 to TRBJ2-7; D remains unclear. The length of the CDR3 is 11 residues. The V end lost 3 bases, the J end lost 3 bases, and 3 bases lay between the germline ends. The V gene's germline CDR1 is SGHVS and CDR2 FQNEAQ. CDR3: CASSFLYEQYF. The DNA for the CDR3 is TGTGCCAGCAGCTTTCTCTACGAGCAGTACTTC. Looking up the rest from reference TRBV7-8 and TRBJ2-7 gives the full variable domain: GAGVSQSPRYKVAKRGQDVALRCDPISGHVSLFWYQQALGQGPEFLTYFQNEAQLDKSGLPSDRFFAERPEGSVSTLKIQRTQQEDSAVYLCASSFLYEQYFGPGTRLTVT.

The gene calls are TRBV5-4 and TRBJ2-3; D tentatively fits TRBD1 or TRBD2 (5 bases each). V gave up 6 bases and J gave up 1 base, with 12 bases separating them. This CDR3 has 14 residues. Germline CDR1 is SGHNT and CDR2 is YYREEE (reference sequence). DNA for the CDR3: TGTGCCAGCATCCGGGACCGCGGCACAGATACGCAGTATTTT. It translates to CASIRDRGTDTQYF.

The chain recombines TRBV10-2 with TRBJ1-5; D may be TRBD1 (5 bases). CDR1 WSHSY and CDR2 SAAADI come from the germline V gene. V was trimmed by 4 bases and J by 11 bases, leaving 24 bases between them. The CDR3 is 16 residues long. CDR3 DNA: TGCGCCAGCAGTGTATTGGGCCAGGGCGGAGGCGATGCCCAGCATTTT. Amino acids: CASSVLGQGGGDAQHF.

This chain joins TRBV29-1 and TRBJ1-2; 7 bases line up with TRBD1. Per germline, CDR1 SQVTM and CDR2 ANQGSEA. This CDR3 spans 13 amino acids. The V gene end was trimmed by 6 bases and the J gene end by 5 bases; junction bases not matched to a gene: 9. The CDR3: CSVDRAGLYGYTF. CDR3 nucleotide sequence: TGCAGCGTAGACAGGGCAGGACTATATGGCTACACCTTC.

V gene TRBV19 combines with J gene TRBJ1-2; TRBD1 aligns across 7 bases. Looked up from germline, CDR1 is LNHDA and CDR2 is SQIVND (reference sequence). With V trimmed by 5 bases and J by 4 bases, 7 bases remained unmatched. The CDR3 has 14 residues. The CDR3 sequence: CASSPARDSYGYTF. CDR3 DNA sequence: TGTGCCAGTAGTCCCGCTCGGGACAGCTATGGCTACACCTTC. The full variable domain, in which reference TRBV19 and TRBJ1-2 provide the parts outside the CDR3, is DGGITQSPKYLFRKEGQNVTLSCEQNLNHDAMYWYRQDPGQGLRLIYYSQIVNDFQKGDIAEGYSVSREKKESFPLTVTSAQKNPTAFYLCASSPARDSYGYTFGSGTRLTVV.

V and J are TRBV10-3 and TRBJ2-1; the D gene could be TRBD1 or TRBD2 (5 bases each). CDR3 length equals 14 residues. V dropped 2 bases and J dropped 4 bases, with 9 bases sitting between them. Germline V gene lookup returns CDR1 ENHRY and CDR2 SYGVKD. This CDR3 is CAISEQGDYNEQFF. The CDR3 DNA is TGTGCCATCAGTGAGCAGGGAGATTACAATGAGCAGTTCTTC.

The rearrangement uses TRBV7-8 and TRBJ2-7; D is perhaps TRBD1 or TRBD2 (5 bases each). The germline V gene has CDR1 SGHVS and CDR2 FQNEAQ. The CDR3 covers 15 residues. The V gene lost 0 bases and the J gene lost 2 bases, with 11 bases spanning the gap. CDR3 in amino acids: CASSLAGDGAYEQYF. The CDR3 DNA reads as TGTGCCAGCAGCTTAGCCGGGGACGGAGCCTACGAGCAGTACTTC.

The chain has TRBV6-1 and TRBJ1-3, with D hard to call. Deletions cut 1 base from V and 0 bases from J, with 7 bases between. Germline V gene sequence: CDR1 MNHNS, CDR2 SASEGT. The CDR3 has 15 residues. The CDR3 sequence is CASSEGPLSGNTIYF. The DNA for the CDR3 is TGTGCCAGCAGTGAAGGCCCCCTCTCTGGAAACACCATATATTTT.

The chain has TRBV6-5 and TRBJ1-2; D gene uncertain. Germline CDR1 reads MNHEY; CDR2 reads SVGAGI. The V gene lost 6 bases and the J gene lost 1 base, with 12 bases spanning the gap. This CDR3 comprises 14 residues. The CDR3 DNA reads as TGTGCCAGCAGCCCCCATGATTATAACTATGGCTACACCTTC. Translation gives CASSPHDYNYGYTF.

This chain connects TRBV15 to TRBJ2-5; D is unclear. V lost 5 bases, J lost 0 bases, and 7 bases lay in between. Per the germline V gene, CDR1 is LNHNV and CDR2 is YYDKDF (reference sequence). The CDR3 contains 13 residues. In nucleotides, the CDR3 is TGTGCCACCAGCCGACAATACCAAGAGACCCAGTACTTC. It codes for CATSRQYQETQYF.

The CDR3 DNA reads TGTGCCAGCAGCCCCATATTATCGCTTATGAACACTGAAGCTTTCTTT. It yields the protein CASSPILSLMNTEAFF. The chain carries TRBV27 and TRBJ1-1; D gene unclear. CDR1 is MNHEY, CDR2 SMNVEV, per germline (reference sequence). The ends were cut back, 6 bases at V and 0 bases at J, with 17 bases in the middle. The CDR3 covers 16 residues.

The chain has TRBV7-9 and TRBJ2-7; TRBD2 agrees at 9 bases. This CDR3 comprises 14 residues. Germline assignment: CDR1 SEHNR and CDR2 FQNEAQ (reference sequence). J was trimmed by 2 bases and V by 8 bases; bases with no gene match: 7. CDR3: CASRGGGQPYEQYF. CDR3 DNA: TGTGCCAGCCGCGGGGGGGGACAGCCCTACGAGCAGTACTTC.

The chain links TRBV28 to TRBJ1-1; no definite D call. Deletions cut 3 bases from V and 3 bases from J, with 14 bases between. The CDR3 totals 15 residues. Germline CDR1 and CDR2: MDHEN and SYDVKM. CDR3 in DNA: TGTGCCAGCAGTTTCGGAGGCCGCGGGGACACTGAAGCTTTCTTT. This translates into CASSFGGRGDTEAFF.

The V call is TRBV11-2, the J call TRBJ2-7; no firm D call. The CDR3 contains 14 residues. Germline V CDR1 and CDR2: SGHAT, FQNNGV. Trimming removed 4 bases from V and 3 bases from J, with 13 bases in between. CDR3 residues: CASSSPRRFYEQYF. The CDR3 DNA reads TGTGCCAGCAGCTCCCCGCGACGGTTCTACGAGCAGTACTTC.

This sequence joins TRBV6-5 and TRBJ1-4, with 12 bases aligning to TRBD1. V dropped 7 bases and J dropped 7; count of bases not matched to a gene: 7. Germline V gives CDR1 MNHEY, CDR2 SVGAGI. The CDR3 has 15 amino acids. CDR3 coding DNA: TGTGCCAGCAAACCGGGACAGGGGGCGGTTGAAAAACTGTTTTTT. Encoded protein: CASKPGQGAVEKLFF.

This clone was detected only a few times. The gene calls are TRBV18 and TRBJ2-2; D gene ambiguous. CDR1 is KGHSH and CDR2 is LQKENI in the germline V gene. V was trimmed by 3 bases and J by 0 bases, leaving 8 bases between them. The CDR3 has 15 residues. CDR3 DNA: TGTGCCAGCTCACCGCTGGCGTCGAACACCGGGGAGCTGTTTTTT. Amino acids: CASSPLASNTGELFF.

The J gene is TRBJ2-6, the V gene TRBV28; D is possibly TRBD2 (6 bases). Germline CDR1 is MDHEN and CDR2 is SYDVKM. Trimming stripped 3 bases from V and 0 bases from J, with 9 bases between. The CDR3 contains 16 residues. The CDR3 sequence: CASSLAGSSGANVLTF. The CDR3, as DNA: TGTGCCAGCAGTTTGGCCGGGAGCTCTGGGGCCAACGTCCTGACTTTC.

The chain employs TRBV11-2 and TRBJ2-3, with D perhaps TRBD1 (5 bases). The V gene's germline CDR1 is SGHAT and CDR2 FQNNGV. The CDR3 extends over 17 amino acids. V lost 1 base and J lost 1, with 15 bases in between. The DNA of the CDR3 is TGTGCCAGCAGCTTAGGTTACCAGGGAATAGGCACAGATACGCAGTATTTT. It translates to CASSLGYQGIGTDTQYF.

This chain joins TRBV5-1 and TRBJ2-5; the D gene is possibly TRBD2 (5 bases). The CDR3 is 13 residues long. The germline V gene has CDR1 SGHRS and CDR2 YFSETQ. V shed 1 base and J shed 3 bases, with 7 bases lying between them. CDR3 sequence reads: CASSLLAEETQYF. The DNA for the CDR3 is TGCGCCAGCAGCTTGCTAGCCGAAGAGACCCAGTACTTC.